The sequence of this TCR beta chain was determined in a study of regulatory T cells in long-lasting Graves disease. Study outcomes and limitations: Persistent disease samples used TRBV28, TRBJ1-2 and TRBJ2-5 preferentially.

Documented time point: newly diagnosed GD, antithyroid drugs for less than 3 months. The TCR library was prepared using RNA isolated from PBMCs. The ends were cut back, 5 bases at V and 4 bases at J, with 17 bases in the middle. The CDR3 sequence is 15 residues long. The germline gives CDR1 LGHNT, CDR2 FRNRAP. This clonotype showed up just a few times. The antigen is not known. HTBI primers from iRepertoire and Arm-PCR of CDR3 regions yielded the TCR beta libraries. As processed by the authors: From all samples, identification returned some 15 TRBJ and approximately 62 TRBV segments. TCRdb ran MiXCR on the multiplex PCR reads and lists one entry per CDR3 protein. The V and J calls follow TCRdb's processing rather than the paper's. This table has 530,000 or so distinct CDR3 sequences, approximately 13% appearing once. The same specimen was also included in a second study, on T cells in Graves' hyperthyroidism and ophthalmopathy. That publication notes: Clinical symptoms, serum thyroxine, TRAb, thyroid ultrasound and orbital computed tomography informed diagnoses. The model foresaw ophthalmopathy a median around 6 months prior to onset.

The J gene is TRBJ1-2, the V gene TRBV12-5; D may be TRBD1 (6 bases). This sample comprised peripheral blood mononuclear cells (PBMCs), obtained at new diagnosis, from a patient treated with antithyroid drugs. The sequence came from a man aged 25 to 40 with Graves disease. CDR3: CASGRPGGFGYGYTF. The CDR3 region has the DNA TGTGCTAGTGGTCGCCCTGGGGGCTTCGGCTATGGCTACACCTTC.